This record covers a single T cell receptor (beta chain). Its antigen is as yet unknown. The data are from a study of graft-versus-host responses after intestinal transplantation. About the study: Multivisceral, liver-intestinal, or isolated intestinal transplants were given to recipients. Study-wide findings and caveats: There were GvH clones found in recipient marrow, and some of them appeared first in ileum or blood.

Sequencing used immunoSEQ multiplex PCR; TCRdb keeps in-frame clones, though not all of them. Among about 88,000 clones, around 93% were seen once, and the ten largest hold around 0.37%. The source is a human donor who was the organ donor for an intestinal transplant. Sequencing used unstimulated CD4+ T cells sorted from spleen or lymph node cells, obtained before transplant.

The CDR3 DNA sequence: TGTGCCAGCAGCTTGGCCCAGGGAGGCTCCGGGGAGCTGTTTTTT. Its translation: CASSLAQGGSGELFF. The chain combines TRBV5-4 with TRBJ2-2, with a possible D match to TRBD2 (6 bases). Germline CDR1 reads SGHNT; CDR2 reads YYREEE (reference sequence). The CDR3 runs 15 residues. The V gene lost 0 bases and the J gene lost 6 bases, with 12 bases spanning the gap.